This record concerns one TCR beta chain sequence. V lost 3 bases and J 1 base, leaving 9 bases between the germline ends. The CDR3 totals 13 residues. CDR1 is GTSNPN, CDR2 SVGIG, per germline (reference sequence). In the original processing: Nucleated cell number was recorded as an estimate derived from reference gene primer amplification. Produced via immunoSEQ multiplex PCR; TCRdb's table is partial and in-frame only. That table supplies the V and J calls and clone size; D and trimming were determined from the DNA. In the table there are around 130,000 clones, more than 75% of which are singletons. This sample stems from a study of blood T cell repertoires in COVID-19. In the study overall: Sites across the United States, Italy and Spain contributed samples from acute and convalescent COVID-19. T cells, B-cell-depleted T cells, or PBMCs provided the cDNA or gDNA that served as material.

The chain is built from TRBV30 and TRBJ1-1, with D perhaps matching TRBD1 (6 bases). This receptor was identified in a man in his sixties with acute or convalescent COVID-19. Sample: peripheral blood. CDR3 protein: CAWSRDTNTEAFF. The CDR3, as DNA: TGTGCCTGGAGCCGGGACACGAACACTGAAGCTTTCTTT.